This T cell receptor beta chain was observed in a study of shared clonotypes between healthy human individuals. About the study: Used for every donor were three CD4 naive, three CD4 memory, two CD8 naive and one CD8 memory plate.

This CDR3 comprises 13 residues. Per the germline V gene, CDR1 is LNHNV and CDR2 is YYDKDF (reference sequence). Trimming pared 3 bases from V and 2 bases from J, leaving 6 bases between. The investigators split CD4+ cells into a CD45RA+ naive subset and a CD45RA-negative memory subset. The authors ran the assay at deep level. Produced via immunoSEQ multiplex PCR; TCRdb's table is partial and in-frame only. In the table there are about 2.4 million clones, roughly 92% of which are singletons. The sample taken for sequencing was naive CD4+ T cells sorted from blood. Regarding subset: CD45RA+ positively selected. The chain has TRBV15 and TRBJ2-3; no clear D. The TCR originated in a man younger than 35 in good health. The CDR3 sequence: CATSRTTTDTQYF. The DNA for the CDR3 is TGTGCCACCAGCAGGACCACCACAGATACGCAGTATTTT.